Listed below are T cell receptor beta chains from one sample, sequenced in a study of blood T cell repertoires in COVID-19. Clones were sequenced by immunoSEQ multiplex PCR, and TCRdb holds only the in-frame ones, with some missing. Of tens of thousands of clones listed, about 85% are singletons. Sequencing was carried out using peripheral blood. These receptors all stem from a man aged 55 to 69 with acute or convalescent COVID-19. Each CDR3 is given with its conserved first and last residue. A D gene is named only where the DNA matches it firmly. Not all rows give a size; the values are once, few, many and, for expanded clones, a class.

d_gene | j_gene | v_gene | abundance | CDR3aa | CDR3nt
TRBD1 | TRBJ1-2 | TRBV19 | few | CAHPQDREEYGYTF | TGTGCCCATCCCCAGGACAGGGAAGAATATGGCTACACCTTC
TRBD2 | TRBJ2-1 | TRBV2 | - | CASSISGVLRNEQFF | TGTGCCAGCAGTATTAGCGGGGTACTGCGCAATGAGCAGTTCTTC
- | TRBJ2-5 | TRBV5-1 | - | CASNLGAGPRETQYF | TGCGCCAGCAACTTGGGTGCGGGGCCCCGGGAGACCCAGTACTTC
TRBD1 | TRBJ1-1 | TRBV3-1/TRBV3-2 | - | CASSAGQGSKAFF | TGTGCCAGCAGCGCGGGACAGGGGTCGAAAGCTTTCTTT
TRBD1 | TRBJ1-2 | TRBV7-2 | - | CASSLRQGGANYGYTF | TGTGCCAGCAGCTTACGACAGGGTGGGGCTAACTATGGCTACACCTTC
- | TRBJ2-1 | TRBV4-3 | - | CASSQDKARGNEQFF | TGCGCCAGCAGCCAAGATAAGGCGAGGGGGAATGAGCAGTTCTTC
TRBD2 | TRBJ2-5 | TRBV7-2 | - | CASSLAPSRGGLETQYF | TGTGCCAGCAGCTTAGCCCCCTCGCGGGGGGGCCTCGAGACCCAGTACTTC
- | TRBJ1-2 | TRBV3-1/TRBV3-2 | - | CASSQGRVTYYGYTF | TGTGCCAGCAGCCAAGGGAGGGTAACGTACTATGGCTACACCTTC
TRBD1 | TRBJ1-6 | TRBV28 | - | CASSLTGDNSPLHF | TGTGCCAGCAGTTTAACAGGGGATAATTCACCCCTCCACTTT
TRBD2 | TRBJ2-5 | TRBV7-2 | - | CASSLATSGGGKTQYF | TGTGCCAGCAGCTTAGCTACTAGCGGGGGGGGGAAGACCCAGTACTTC
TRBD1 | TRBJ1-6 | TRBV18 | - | CASSPTQPGQGNRAPLHF | TGTGCCAGCTCACCGACTCAACCGGGACAGGGGAATAGGGCACCCCTCCACTTT
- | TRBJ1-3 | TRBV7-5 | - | CARSSLPPPTGTFTGNTIYF | TGTGCCAGAAGCTCCTTACCCCCCCCGACAGGGACCTTCACTGGAAACACCATATATTTT
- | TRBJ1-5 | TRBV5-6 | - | CASSLSYRGNQPQHF | TGTGCCAGCAGCTTGTCATACAGGGGCAATCAGCCCCAGCATTTT
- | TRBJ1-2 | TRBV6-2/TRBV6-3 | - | CASSFPMDVTGNYGYTF | TGTGCCAGCAGTTTCCCGATGGACGTGACAGGCAACTATGGCTACACCTTC
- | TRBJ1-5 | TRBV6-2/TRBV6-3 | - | CASSPGSWVGASNQPQHF | TGTGCCAGCAGTCCCGGTAGTTGGGTGGGGGCCAGCAATCAGCCCCAGCATTTT
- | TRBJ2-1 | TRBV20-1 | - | CSASDGDEQFF | TGCAGTGCTAGTGATGGAGATGAGCAGTTCTTC
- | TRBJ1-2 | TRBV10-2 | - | CASSDSNYGYTF | TGCGCCAGCAGTGACAGTAACTATGGCTACACCTTC
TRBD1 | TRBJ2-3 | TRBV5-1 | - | CASSRTGEATDTQYF | TGCGCCAGCAGCCGGACAGGGGAGGCGACAGATACGCAGTATTTT
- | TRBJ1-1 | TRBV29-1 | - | CSVEDPRVAFF | TGCAGCGTTGAAGATCCAAGAGTAGCTTTCTTT
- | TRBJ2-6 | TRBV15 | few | CATSEGQAGANVLTF | TGTGCCACCAGTGAGGGCCAGGCTGGGGCCAACGTCCTGACTTTC
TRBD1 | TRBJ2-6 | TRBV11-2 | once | CASSSGQTSANVLTF | TGTGCCAGCAGCTCGGGACAGACCTCCGCCAACGTCCTGACTTTC
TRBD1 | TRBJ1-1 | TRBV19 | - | CASSRQGATGTEAFF | TGTGCCAGTAGTAGACAGGGGGCTACGGGCACTGAAGCTTTCTTT
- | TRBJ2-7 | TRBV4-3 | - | CASSQGLTSSEQYF | TGCGCCAGCAGCCAAGGACTTACGTCGTCCGAGCAGTACTTC
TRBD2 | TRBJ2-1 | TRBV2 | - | CASSPGLAGGPFDEQFF | TGTGCCAGCTCCCCGGGACTAGCGGGGGGGCCCTTTGATGAGCAGTTCTTC
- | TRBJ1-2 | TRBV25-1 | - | CASSDGGASNYGYTF | TGTGCCAGCAGTGACGGGGGGGCATCTAACTATGGCTACACCTTC
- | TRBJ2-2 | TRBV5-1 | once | CASSLPTTGGGELFF | TGCGCCAGCAGCTTACCCACCACCGGTGGCGGGGAGCTGTTTTTT
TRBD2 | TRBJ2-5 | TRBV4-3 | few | CASSQDPLTSGVETQYF | TGCGCCAGCAGCCAAGACCCCTTGACTAGCGGGGTAGAGACCCAGTACTTC
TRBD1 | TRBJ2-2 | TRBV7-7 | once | CASSSGVSGGTGELFF | TGTGCCAGCAGCTCGGGCGTGTCAGGGGGCACCGGGGAGCTGTTTTTT
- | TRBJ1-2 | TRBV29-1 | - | CSAAGGYGYTF | TGCAGCGCCGCGGGCGGATATGGCTACACCTTC
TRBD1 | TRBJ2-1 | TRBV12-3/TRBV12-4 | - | CASLGDRDDEQFF | TGTGCCAGTCTAGGGGACAGGGACGATGAGCAGTTCTTC
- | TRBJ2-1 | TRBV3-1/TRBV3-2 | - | CASSQLGQGGNEQFF | TGTGCCAGCAGCCAATTAGGACAGGGAGGGAATGAGCAGTTCTTC
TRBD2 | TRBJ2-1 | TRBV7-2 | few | CASSLASIGGASYNEQFF | TGTGCCAGCAGCTTAGCTTCGATCGGGGGGGCGTCCTACAATGAGCAGTTCTTC
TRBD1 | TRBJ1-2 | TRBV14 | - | CASSFRQGPAYGYTF | TGTGCCAGCAGCTTTAGACAGGGCCCCGCTTATGGCTACACCTTC
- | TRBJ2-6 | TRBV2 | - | CASSESSSGANVLTF | TGTGCCAGCAGTGAGTCTTCCTCTGGGGCCAACGTCCTGACTTTC
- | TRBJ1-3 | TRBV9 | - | CASSARGGSGGNTIYF | TGTGCCAGCAGCGCGAGGGGGGGATCGGGCGGAAACACCATATATTTT
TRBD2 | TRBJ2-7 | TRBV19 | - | CASSIQASGLYEQYF | TGTGCCAGTAGTATTCAGGCTAGCGGATTGTACGAGCAGTACTTC
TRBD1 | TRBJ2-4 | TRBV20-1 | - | CSADGDSQRHF | TGCAGTGCTGACGGGGACAGCCAACGGCACTTC
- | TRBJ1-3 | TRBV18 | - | CASSLQGRDTIYF | TGTGCCAGCTCACTCCAGGGTCGAGACACCATATATTTT
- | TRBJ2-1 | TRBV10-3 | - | CAISSSTPEQFF | TGTGCCATCAGTTCTAGCACTCCTGAGCAGTTCTTC
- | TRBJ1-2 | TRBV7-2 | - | CASSLLNREYGYTF | TGTGCCAGCAGCTTATTAAACAGGGAATATGGCTACACCTTC
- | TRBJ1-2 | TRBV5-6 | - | CASRKARRVDYGYTF | TGTGCCAGCAGAAAGGCGCGCAGGGTGGACTATGGCTACACCTTC
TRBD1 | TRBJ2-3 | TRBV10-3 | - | CAISPGPGQGASDTQYF | TGTGCCATCAGCCCCGGTCCGGGACAGGGGGCGTCAGATACGCAGTATTTT
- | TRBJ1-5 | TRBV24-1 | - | CATGAGGGYSNQPQHF | TGTGCCACCGGCGCCGGGGGGGGCTATAGCAATCAGCCCCAGCATTTT
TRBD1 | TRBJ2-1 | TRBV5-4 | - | CASSPRGQGANQYNEQFF | TGTGCCAGCAGCCCGAGAGGACAGGGGGCGAATCAGTACAATGAGCAGTTCTTC
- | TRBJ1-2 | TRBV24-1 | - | CATSDTLTGLYTF | TGTGCCACCAGTGATACCCTGACAGGCCTCTACACCTTC